This T cell receptor beta chain was retrieved from a study of cytomegalovirus exposure and HLA in healthy donors. The trim removed 5 bases at V and 5 bases at J, leaving 9 bases unmatched. The V gene's germline CDR1 is MRHNA and CDR2 SNTAGT. The CDR3 is made up of 15 amino acids. Repertoires were generated with immunoSEQ multiplex PCR, while TCRdb's copy carries only in-frame clones and drops some. The data show about 130,000 clones, with just under 90% seen just once and around 3.3% held by the top ten. V is TRBV6-4 and J is TRBJ2-5; 9 positions agree with TRBD2. This clonotype was obtained from a man aged 25-45 years in good health and CMV-seronegative. Sequencing was done on a sample of PBMCs. In DNA form, the CDR3 reads TGTGCCAGCAGTCCCGGGACTAGCTCATTTGAGACCCAGTACTTC. This codes for CASSPGTSSFETQYF.